The clone carrying this TCR beta chain was counted a few times. Construction of TCR beta libraries relied on iRepertoire HTBI primers and on Arm-PCR targeting CDR3 regions. Using its own MiXCR run on the multiplex PCR reads, TCRdb lists one record per CDR3 protein. This sample has approximately 350,000 distinct CDR3 sequences, with 15% to 20% found just once. Time point specified: newly diagnosed GD, antithyroid drugs for less than 3 months. With RNA extracted from PBMCs as input, the TCR library was made. Germline V gene sequence: CDR1 SQVTM, CDR2 ANQGSEA. CDR3 length: 12 amino acids. This specimen comes from a study of regulatory T cells in long-lasting Graves disease. Study in general: Under 3 months of antithyroid drugs had been taken by newly diagnosed Graves' patients.

This sample also belongs to another study, concerning T cells in Graves' hyperthyroidism and ophthalmopathy.

The specimen comprised peripheral blood mononuclear cells (PBMCs), sampled at new diagnosis, from a patient treated with antithyroid drugs. This receptor was identified in a young woman with Graves disease. The rearrangement links TRBV29-1 to TRBJ2-5; 7 bases fit TRBD1. The J call could be wrong; TRBJ2-7 is a better fit for the DNA end. The CDR3 loop is CSGRQGPYEQYF. As DNA, the CDR3 is TGCAGCGGTAGACAGGGACCCTACGAGCAGTACTTC.